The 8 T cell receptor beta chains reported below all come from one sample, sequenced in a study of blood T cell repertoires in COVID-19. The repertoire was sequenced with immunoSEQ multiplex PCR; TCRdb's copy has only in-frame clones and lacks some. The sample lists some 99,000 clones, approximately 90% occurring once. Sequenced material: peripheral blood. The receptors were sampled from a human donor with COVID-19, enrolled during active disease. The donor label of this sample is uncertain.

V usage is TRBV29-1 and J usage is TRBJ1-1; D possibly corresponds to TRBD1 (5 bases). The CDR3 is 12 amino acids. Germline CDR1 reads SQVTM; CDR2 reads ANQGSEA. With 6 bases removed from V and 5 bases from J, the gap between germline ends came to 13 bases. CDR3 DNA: TGCAGCGTAGGGGCAGGGCGGACTGAAGCTTTCTTT. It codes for CSVGAGRTEAFF.

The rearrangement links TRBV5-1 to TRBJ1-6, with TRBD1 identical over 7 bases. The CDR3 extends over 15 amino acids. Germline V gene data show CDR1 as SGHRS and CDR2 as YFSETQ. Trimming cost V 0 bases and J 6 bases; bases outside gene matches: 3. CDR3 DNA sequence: TGCGCCAGCAGCTTGGGACAGGGCTCTAATTCACCCCTCCACTTT. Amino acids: CASSLGQGSNSPLHF.

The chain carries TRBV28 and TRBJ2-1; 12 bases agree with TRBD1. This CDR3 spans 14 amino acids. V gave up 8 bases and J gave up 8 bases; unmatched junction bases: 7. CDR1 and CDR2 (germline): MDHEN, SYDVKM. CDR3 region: CASAGTGGWDEQFF. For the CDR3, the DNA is TGTGCCAGCGCCGGGACAGGGGGCTGGGATGAGCAGTTCTTC.

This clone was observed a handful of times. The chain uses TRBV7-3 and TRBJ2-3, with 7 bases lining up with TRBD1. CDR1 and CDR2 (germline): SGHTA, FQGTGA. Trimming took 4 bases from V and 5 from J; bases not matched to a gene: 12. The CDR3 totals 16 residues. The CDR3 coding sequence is TGTGCCAGCAGCTCCCCTTTACGGACAGGTCAAGATACGCAGTATTTT. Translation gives CASSSPLRTGQDTQYF.

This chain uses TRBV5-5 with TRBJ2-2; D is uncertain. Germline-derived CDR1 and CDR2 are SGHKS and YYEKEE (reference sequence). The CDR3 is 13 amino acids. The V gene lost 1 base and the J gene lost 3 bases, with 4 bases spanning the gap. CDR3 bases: TGTGCCAGCAGCTTGTCTTACACCGGGGAGCTGTTTTTT. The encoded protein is CASSLSYTGELFF.

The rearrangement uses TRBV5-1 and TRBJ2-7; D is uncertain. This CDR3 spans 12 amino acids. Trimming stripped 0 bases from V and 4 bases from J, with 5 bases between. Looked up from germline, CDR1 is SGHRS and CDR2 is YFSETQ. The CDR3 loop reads CASSLDAYEQYF. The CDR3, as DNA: TGCGCCAGCAGCTTGGACGCGTACGAGCAGTACTTC.

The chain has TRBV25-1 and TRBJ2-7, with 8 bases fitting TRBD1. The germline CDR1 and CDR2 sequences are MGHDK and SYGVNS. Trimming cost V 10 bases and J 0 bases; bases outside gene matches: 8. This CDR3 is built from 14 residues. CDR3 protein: CATRAGTGSYEQYF. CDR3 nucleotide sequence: TGTGCCACCCGAGCCGGGACAGGCTCCTACGAGCAGTACTTC.

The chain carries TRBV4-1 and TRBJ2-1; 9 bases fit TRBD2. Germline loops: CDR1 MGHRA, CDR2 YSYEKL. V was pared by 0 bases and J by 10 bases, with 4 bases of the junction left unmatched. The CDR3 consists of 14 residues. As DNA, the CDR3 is TGCGCCAGCAGCCAAGAGACTAGCGGTCCCGAGCAGTTCTTC. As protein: CASSQETSGPEQFF.